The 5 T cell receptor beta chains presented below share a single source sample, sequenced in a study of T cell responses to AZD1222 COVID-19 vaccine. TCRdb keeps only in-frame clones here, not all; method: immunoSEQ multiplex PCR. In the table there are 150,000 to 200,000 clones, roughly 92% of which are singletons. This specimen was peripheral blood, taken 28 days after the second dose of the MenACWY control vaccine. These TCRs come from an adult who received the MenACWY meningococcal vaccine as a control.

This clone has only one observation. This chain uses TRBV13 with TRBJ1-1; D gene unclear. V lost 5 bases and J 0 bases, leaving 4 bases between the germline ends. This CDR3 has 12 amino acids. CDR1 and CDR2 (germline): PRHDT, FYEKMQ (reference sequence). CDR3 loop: CASSILNTEAFF. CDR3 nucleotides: TGTGCCAGCAGCATCCTGAACACTGAAGCTTTCTTT.

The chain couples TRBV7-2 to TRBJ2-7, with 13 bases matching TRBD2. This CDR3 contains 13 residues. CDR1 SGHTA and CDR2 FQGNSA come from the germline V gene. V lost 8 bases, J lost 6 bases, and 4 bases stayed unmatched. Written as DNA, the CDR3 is TGTGCCAGCTGCGGGACTAGCGGGACCGAGCAGTACTTC. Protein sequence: CASCGTSGTEQYF.

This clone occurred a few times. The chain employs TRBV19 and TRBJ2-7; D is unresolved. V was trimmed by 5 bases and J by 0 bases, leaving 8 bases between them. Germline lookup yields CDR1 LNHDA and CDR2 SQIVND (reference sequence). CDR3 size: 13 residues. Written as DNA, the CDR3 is TGTGCCAGTAGTTCAGACGGCTCCTACGAGCAGTACTTC. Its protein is CASSSDGSYEQYF.

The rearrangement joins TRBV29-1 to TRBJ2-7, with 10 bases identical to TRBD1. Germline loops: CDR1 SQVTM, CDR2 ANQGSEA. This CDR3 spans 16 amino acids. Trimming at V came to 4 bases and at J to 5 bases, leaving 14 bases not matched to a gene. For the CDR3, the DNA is TGCAGCGTTGCCTTGCGCCGCGGGACAGGGGCAGACGAGCAGTACTTC. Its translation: CSVALRRGTGADEQYF.

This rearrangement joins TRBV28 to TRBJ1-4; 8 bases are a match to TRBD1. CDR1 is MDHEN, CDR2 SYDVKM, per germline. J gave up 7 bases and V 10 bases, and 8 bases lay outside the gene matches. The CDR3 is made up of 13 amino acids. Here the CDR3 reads CATAQGAGEKLFF. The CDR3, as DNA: TGTGCCACAGCGCAGGGGGCGGGTGAAAAACTGTTTTTT.